Included here is one T cell receptor beta chain sequence, with context. The clone's antigen remains unknown. No per-base quality is available; no much larger clone lies one base away. Libraries were constructed by the immunoSEQ multiplex PCR assay. For the multiplex PCR, a mixture combining 60 forward primers for TCR Vbeta segments and 13 reverse primers for TCR Jbeta segments was used. Amplification of the CDR3 region of rearranged TCR beta genes was performed with a multiplex PCR assay on genomic DNA. The amplified TCR beta libraries were sequenced on the Illumina HiSeq System as 87-base-pair reads. The authors' pipeline ran thus. A later analysis tallied 75 million to 95 million unique TCR beta chains across the roughly 610 repertoires, and approximately 12 million of those chains were shared by two or more donors. Raw reads were error-corrected and collapsed into unique sequences by a nearest-neighbor algorithm in which closely related sequences were merged to remove PCR and sequencing errors. V, D and J gene segments were assigned by aligning CDR3 sequences to IMGT reference sequences. For a sequence to be retained, at least a six-nucleotide match to both a V gene segment and a J gene segment was required. A rearrangement counted as productive if the CDR3 had no stop codons and remained in frame with V and J, and every other rearrangement counted as non-productive. Following IMGT convention, CDR3 was defined as the stretch from the second conserved V-encoded cysteine up to the conserved J-encoded phenylalanine. The earlier analysis of some 600 of the donors excluded sequences that lacked an unambiguous match to a single V gene segment. An earlier analysis of approximately 590 of the donors called V segments functional above 56.7% productive rearrangements and segregating when the between-donor standard deviation exceeded 5%. To diagnose cytomegalovirus status from the catalog of TCR beta chain sequences, a statistical classification framework was built. A later analysis assigned V and J genes by comparing TCR nucleotide sequences with IMGT/GENE-DB human TR gene sequences. A later analysis assigned CDR3 sequences and most-parsimonious VDJ recombination scenarios with the TCRdist pipeline. In a later analysis, each TCR beta chain was defined by its CDR3 amino acid sequence together with its V-gene family, and reads without a unique V-gene family were excluded. As a way to deal with suspected cross-contamination and a sequencing artifact, a later analysis dropped approximately 570 nucleotide sequences that were highly shared and had low generation probability. A later analysis calculated a clonal expansion index for each public chain from normalized within-repertoire ranks of inferred template counts. In a later analysis, generation probabilities were computed using a VDJ recombination model fitted to out-of-frame rearrangements, and the results were checked against IGoR. In a later analysis, TCR-TCR, TCR-HLA and TCR-CMV co-occurrence was scored with hypergeometric tests, and a repertoire-size bias correction was applied to TCR pairs. False discovery rates were estimated in a later analysis by permuting HLA or CMV assignments 20 times. In a later analysis, co-occurring TCRs were grouped using DBSCAN, with TCRdist sequence similarity added in when clustering inside HLA-allele-positive subsets. Co-occurrence clustering excluded repertoires with fewer than 30,000 or more than 120,000 public chains, plus five with anomalous nucleotide sharing. TCRdb took this table from immuneACCESS and kept in-frame rearrangements with V and J called. Such tables lack part of the clones; where checked against another copy, unresolved V genes explain under half of the gap, and the rest is unexplained. That table is the source of V, J and clone size, and D and trimming were worked out from the DNA. This sample lists 130,000 to 150,000 clones; 73% were detected once. The top ten clones comprise about an eighth of the sample.

These data originate in a study of cytomegalovirus exposure and HLA in healthy donors (dated by TCRdb to the late 2010s). About the study as a whole: According to an earlier analysis of around 600 of the donors, about 170 million T cells yielded 117 million unique TCR beta sequences and about 300 Gb of sequence data. A later analysis re-examined previously published TCR beta repertoires from 600 to 700 donors and added high-resolution HLA genotyping to investigate patterns of TCR occurrence. Among approximately 370 genotyped donors of the cohort, an average of around 250,000 unique TCR beta nucleotide sequences was sequenced per donor, of which 15% to 20% were non-productive. The genetic ancestry cluster associated with self-reported Caucasian donors included about four fifths of the roughly 410 genotyped donors. Donor age, sex, ethnicity and CMV serostatus were compiled together with the repertoire data. The T cell repertoires of under 750 subjects were profiled by immunosequencing and related to cytomegalovirus serostatus. Class I and class II HLA loci were covered by the typing at four-digit resolution. Four to six DR-DQ haplotypes were handled as single units for association and clustering, since linkage in the cohort was strong. An early release covering roughly 640 HLA-typed donors comprised about 320 gigabases of sequencing data and some 79 million unique TCR sequences. Rather than using new phenotypic data, the later analysis identified candidate immune exposures from TCR beta sequences and from how often those sequences occurred across donors. In a later genetic analysis, genome-wide SNP genotypes for about three fifths of the roughly 670 donors were used, and that subset was treated as a discovery cohort. The number of typed donors differed by locus: about 629-630 for A, B, C, DRB1 and DQB1; approximately 530 for DQA1; over 600 for DPA1; and some 450 for DPB1. The aim of the study was to test whether cataloging public T cell receptors could identify signatures of past pathogen exposure. In addition to the first cohort of 666 subjects, a separate validation cohort of 130 or so different subjects was used. To predict cytomegalovirus infection status, the study brought together high-throughput TCR immunosequencing, statistical association of individual TCRs with disease status, and machine learning. Every repertoire in the discovery cohort had been generated on one and the same sequencing platform. An earlier analysis of about 600 of the donors used high-throughput TCR beta sequencing to judge whether each TCR beta V gene segment behaved as functional or pseudogenic. Broader findings and caveats from the paper: Most TCR sequences were seen in very few donors, while some public TCRs were found in many individuals. An association between a missense DCLRE1C variant and V-gene and J-gene trimming of TCR beta chains was found in a later genetic analysis and replicated in an independent cohort. Correlated functional status among segregating V segments might be attributable to linkage disequilibrium, but an unknown experimental factor could not be ruled out. In a later analysis, about 16,000 TCR beta sequences were associated with specific HLA alleles at a false discovery rate of 0.05. According to a later genetic analysis, donors in an Asian-associated ancestry cluster had fewer N-insertions in productive TCRs than the roughly 700-donor mean. In vitro tests confirmed that a few of the cytomegalovirus-associated TCR beta chains recognize cytomegalovirus antigens. Some IMGT-functional V segments, including TRBV6-2 and TRBV6-3, could not be distinguished by the 87-base-pair reads and were therefore excluded. A total of 150 or so TCR beta chains were listed by the study as associated with cytomegalovirus. A later analysis found that TCR association rates varied across HLA loci, with DRB1 alleles showing the most associated TCRs and HLA-C alleles the fewest. In a later analysis, most CMV-associated TCR beta chains were found to appear HLA-restricted, with HLA associations seemingly driven largely by CMV exposure. In a later analysis, HLA-associated TCR beta chains showed more clonal expansion and lower generation probabilities than non-associated chains that were equally common. A later analysis reported that several top co-occurrence clusters appeared linked to parvovirus B19, influenza, CMV and Epstein-Barr virus. The authors suggested that the approach could potentially be generalized to other disease states and immunological phenotypes. Because counts were too low, roughly 16 rarely observed V segments, including chromosome 9 orphons, were excluded from the earlier analysis of a few hundred of the donors. A cluster of highly shared sequence variants was judged likely to represent a technical artifact of the sequencing pipeline. CMV serostatus was the only immune exposure information available for the cohort. The cohort was sequenced for TCR beta chains only, and without alpha or paired-chain data the features that could be detected were limited. When HLA alleles, especially DR and DQ, strongly co-occurred, attributing TCR associations to individual alleles was difficult. The presence/absence analyses assumed that sequencing depth was roughly uniform across donors, and that assumption may not be true. Because HLA typing was unavailable for some donors at each locus, only the typed subset was used in association tests. A further reported finding was that TCR beta sequences accurately predicted the HLA-A and HLA-B alleles for most subjects in the first cohort. Broadly in line with IMGT annotations, most TCR beta V segments showed up in productive rearrangements about 87% or about 30% of the time in an earlier analysis of 450 to 600 of the donors. In both the original and validation cohorts, the classifier was reported to diagnose cytomegalovirus status with high specificity and sensitivity.

The cohort comprised around 690 healthy bone marrow donors. All cohort members were sampled while nominally healthy, although unrecorded immune exposures were likely present. Of the 700 or so cohort members, 289 had a positive CMV serostatus and just over 350 had a negative one, while no CMV serostatus was recorded for the donor. Every donor gave a peripheral blood sample, and the peripheral blood mononuclear cells from that sample were used for TCR beta sequencing. The Qiagen DNeasy Blood Extraction Kit was used to extract genomic DNA from the blood cell samples. CDR1 and CDR2 are drawn from the germline V gene: SGHTS, YDEGEE. Here V drops 4 bases and J drops 2 bases, and the junction holds 11 bases not matched to any gene. The CDR3 holds 16 amino acids from the cysteine to the phenylalanine. The only DNA kept is the CDR3, 48 bases in frame from the first base.

The chain links TRBV5-8 with TRBJ2-7; 8 bases in the junction line up with TRBD1. This sequence originates from a human donor in good health. The sample taken for sequencing was PBMCs. The bases are TGTGCCAGCAGCCCTTATGGGACAGGCGTTACCTACGAGCAGTACTTC. Its translation reads: CASSPYGTGVTYEQYF.